This T cell receptor beta chain was recorded in a study of vaccination and CD4 T cells after COVID-19. Study details: The cells in question were stimulated using overlapping spike peptides derived from SARS-CoV-2, HCoV-NL63, HCoV-OC43 and HCoV-229E. Study results and limitations: No early post-infection timepoints were studied, and convalescent patients studied were relatively few. In median terms, SARS-CoV-2-reactive clonotypes went from approximately 21 to 40, a nonsignificant rise.

J lost 2 bases, V lost 1 base, and 0 bases had no gene match. The length of the CDR3 is 15 residues. Cultured CD4+ T-cell DNA underwent Oncomine TCR Beta short-read sequencing. From the PCR reads, TCRdb called clonotypes with MiXCR, one entry per CDR3 protein. The table lists 15,000 to 25,000 distinct CDR3 sequences, approximately 39% of them singletons, with less than 15% in the top ten. Points on this clonotype: Its antigen is unknown.

As to treatment: roughly 11-day PBMC culture with coronavirus spike peptide pools or control peptides (ViraFEST assay). The V and J genes are TRBV12-3 or TRBV12-4 and TRBJ1-5, with 9 bases identical to TRBD1. Sequencing was carried out using cultured CD4+ T cells from blood. The source of this sequence is a human donor with COVID-19. The CDR3 nucleotides read TGTGCCAGCAGTTTAGGGACAGGGGGCAATCAGCCCCAGCATTTT. It is translated as CASSLGTGGNQPQHF.